The 31 T cell receptor beta chains listed next were all sequenced from one sample in a study of spatial heterogeneity in lung cancer. TCRdb recomputed calls from the 5' RACE reads with MiXCR, one row per CDR3 protein. Of 35,000 to 45,000 distinct CDR3 sequences listed, approximately 7.2% are singletons. This sample's time point: sample taken at primary tumor resection. This specimen consisted of PBMCs, obtained at surgery. The source is a female donor with early-stage non-small cell lung cancer.

This clonotype has at least ten counts. The V gene is TRBV5-6, the J gene TRBJ1-5, with D hard to call. CDR1 and CDR2 from the germline V gene are SGHDT and YYEEEE. The CDR3 has 13 amino acids. Trimming left V 5 bases short and J 10 bases short, with 16 bases between. CDR3 loop: CASSRDGREPQHF. The CDR3 DNA reads as TGTGCCAGCAGTCGTGACGGGAGGGAACCCCAGCATTTT. Complete variable domain (other parts from reference TRBV5-6 and TRBJ1-5): DAGVTQSPTHLIKTRGQQVTLRCSPKSGHDTVSWYQQALGQGPQFIFQYYEEEERQRGNFPDRFSGHQFPNYSSELNVNALLLGDSALYLCASSRDGREPQHFGDGTRLSIL.

There are a few counts of this clonotype. The chain employs TRBV20-1 and TRBJ1-1, with D uncertain. Trimming left V 6 bases short and J 5 bases short, with 13 bases between. Germline values: CDR1 DFQATT, CDR2 SNEGSKA (reference sequence). The CDR3 loop spans 12 amino acids. The CDR3 loop reads CSASTPTTEAFF. In DNA form, the CDR3 reads TGCAGTGCCAGTACACCTACTACTGAAGCTTTCTTT.

This clonotype was picked up a small number of times. The V and J genes are TRBV11-2 and TRBJ2-2, with D tentatively TRBD1 (6 bases). Germline V gives CDR1 SGHAT, CDR2 FQNNGV. The CDR3 extends over 16 amino acids. Trimming took off 5 bases at V and 6 bases at J, with 19 bases between the two ends. CDR3 nucleotide sequence: TGTGCCAGCAGCAAGGTTTTTAGACAGGCCGCCGGGGAGCTGTTTTTT. Translated: CASSKVFRQAAGELFF.

The chain employs TRBV2 and TRBJ2-2; 10 bases map to TRBD1. V shed 3 bases, J shed 5 bases, and the junction held 9 bases outside the gene matches. The CDR3 extends over 17 amino acids. Per germline, CDR1 SNHLY and CDR2 FYNNEI. In DNA, the CDR3 is TGTGCCAGCAGTGACCCCGGGACAGGGGTAACTACCGGGGAGCTGTTTTTT. Protein sequence: CASSDPGTGVTTGELFF.

In its sample, this clonotype was seen a few times. The chain has TRBV7-3 and TRBJ1-1, with a tentative D call TRBD1 (5 bases). CDR1 is SGHTA and CDR2 is FQGTGA in the germline V gene. V was shortened by 3 bases and J by 5 bases, with 13 bases between the two germline ends. The CDR3 is 14 residues long. The CDR3: CASSFDGGNTEAFF. In nucleotides, the CDR3 is TGTGCCAGCAGCTTCGACGGGGGTAATACTGAAGCTTTCTTT.

This clonotype occurred many times. V and J are TRBV7-9 and TRBJ2-5, with TRBD1 matching 8 bases. The CDR3 runs 15 residues. The ends lost 5 bases at V and 2 bases at J; junction bases unmatched: 7. Germline V lookup: CDR1 SEHNR, CDR2 FQNEAQ (reference sequence). The CDR3 sequence is CASSGRTGPQETQYF. CDR3 nucleotide sequence: TGTGCCAGCAGCGGCCGGACAGGGCCACAAGAGACCCAGTACTTC.

This clonotype was recorded many times. V and J are TRBV5-1 and TRBJ2-3, with 8 nucleotides matching TRBD2. CDR3 length equals 14 residues. V lost 0 bases and J lost 5; bases outside the gene matches: 2. The germline V gene has CDR1 SGHRS and CDR2 YFSETQ. The CDR3 protein is CASSLGLAGDTQYF. CDR3 DNA sequence: TGCGCCAGCAGCTTGGGTCTAGCGGGAGATACGCAGTATTTT. Based on the CDR3 plus reference TRBV5-1 and TRBJ2-3, the full variable domain is KAGVTQTPRYLIKTRGQQVTLSCSPISGHRSVSWYQQTPGQGLQFLFEYFSETQRNKGNFPGRFSGRQFSNSRSEMNVSTLELGDSALYLCASSLGLAGDTQYFGPGTRLTVL.

This clonotype showed up many times. The genes are TRBV2 and TRBJ2-4; TRBD2 aligns across 9 bases. The V segment lost 5 bases and the J segment 5 bases; nucleotides outside the gene matches: 13. The germline V gene has CDR1 SNHLY and CDR2 FYNNEI. The length of the CDR3 is 17 residues. The CDR3 DNA reads TGTGCCAGCAGTCCTTCTGGGGTCGCGGGAGGGCAAAACATTCAGTACTTC. Amino acids: CASSPSGVAGGQNIQYF.

There are a few counts of this clonotype. The chain uses TRBV15 and TRBJ1-2, with D tentatively TRBD1 (5 bases). Germline lookup yields CDR1 LNHNV and CDR2 YYDKDF (reference sequence). The CDR3 length is 13 residues. Trimming took off 0 bases at V and 7 bases at J, with 9 bases between the two ends. The CDR3 nucleotides are TGTGCCACCAGCAGAGATGGAGGGGTTGGCTACACCTTC. Protein sequence: CATSRDGGVGYTF.

This clonotype was recorded many times. The rearrangement joins TRBV6-2 or TRBV6-3 to TRBJ1-5, with D possibly TRBD1 on 5 matching bases. The CDR3 covers 14 residues. Per germline, CDR1 MNHEY and CDR2 SVGEGT. V was pared by 7 bases and J by 7 bases, with 17 bases between. DNA for the CDR3: TGTGCCAGCACCATTGGGTCCGGGGGACAGCCCCAGCATTTT. The encoded protein is CASTIGSGGQPQHF.

The chain links TRBV18 to TRBJ1-6, with D perhaps TRBD1 (5 bases). The CDR3 extends over 15 amino acids. Between the trimmed V and J ends, which lost 2 bases and 8 bases, there was a span of 13 bases. Germline-derived CDR1 and CDR2 are KGHSH and LQKENI. The CDR3 DNA reads as TGTGCCAGCTCACCAACCGGGACGTTATATTCACCCCTCCACTTT. This encodes CASSPTGTLYSPLHF.

The table lists this clonotype with many counts. The chain carries TRBV2 and TRBJ2-1; 7 nucleotides match TRBD1. The germline V gene has CDR1 SNHLY and CDR2 FYNNEI. J lost 9 bases, V lost 8 bases, and 16 bases had no gene match. This CDR3 is 15 amino acids long. The CDR3 sequence: CASLGDRGQSGEQFF. CDR3 nucleotides: TGTGCCAGCTTGGGTGATAGGGGGCAATCAGGTGAGCAGTTCTTC.

This clonotype was seen more than once but under ten times. CDR3 DNA: TGTGCCATCAGAATGCCAGGGGGCGAACGATACGAGCAGTACTTC. Protein: CAIRMPGGERYEQYF. This chain joins TRBV10-3 and TRBJ2-7, with 8 nucleotides matching TRBD1. Germline V CDR1 and CDR2: ENHRY, SYGVKD. With 6 bases clipped from V and 4 bases from J, the junction kept 11 bases outside the gene matches. The CDR3 spans 15 residues.

This clonotype was found a few times. The chain joins TRBV2 to TRBJ1-4; the D gene is possibly TRBD1 (5 bases). Trimming took off 5 bases at V and 6 bases at J, with 16 bases between the two ends. Germline-derived CDR1 and CDR2 are SNHLY and FYNNEI. The CDR3 sequence is 15 residues long. The chain's CDR3 is CASSSTGGIDEKLFF. DNA for the CDR3: TGTGCCAGCAGTTCTACAGGAGGGATAGATGAAAAACTGTTTTTT.

This clonotype was counted many times. The chain combines TRBV30 with TRBJ2-1, with TRBD1 identical over 8 bases. The length of the CDR3 is 13 residues. Looked up from germline, CDR1 is GTSNPN and CDR2 is SVGIG (reference sequence). After removal of 0 bases from V and 6 bases from J, the junction contained 1 base not matched to a gene. The CDR3, as DNA: TGTGCCTGGAGTGTACAGGGGGTCAATGAGCAGTTCTTC. Residues: CAWSVQGVNEQFF. Variable domain in full (rest from reference TRBV30 and TRBJ2-1): SQTIHQWPATLVQPVGSPLSLECTVEGTSNPNLYWYRQAAGRGLQLLFYSVGIGQISSEVPQNLSASRPQDRQFILSSKKLLLSDSGFYLCAWSVQGVNEQFFGPGTRLTVL.

In this sample, this clonotype turned up many times. This chain uses TRBV28 with TRBJ1-1; no firm D call. The length of the CDR3 is 14 residues. The ends were cut back, 3 bases at V and 0 bases at J, with 8 bases in the middle. Per germline, CDR1 MDHEN and CDR2 SYDVKM. As DNA, the CDR3 is TGTGCCAGCAGTTTTGGTCTCATGAACACTGAAGCTTTCTTT. This codes for CASSFGLMNTEAFF.

CDR3 in amino acids: CASSAGDPTNYGYTF. The CDR3 coding sequence is TGTGCCAGCAGCGCTGGAGACCCTACTAACTATGGCTACACCTTC. The chain combines TRBV7-6 with TRBJ1-2; D is unresolved. Germline-derived CDR1 and CDR2 are SGHVS and FNYEAQ. Trimming removed 5 bases at V and 0 bases at J, with 13 bases between. This CDR3 contains 15 residues.

This clonotype was observed a few times. The chain carries TRBV29-1 and TRBJ2-1; the match to TRBD1 covers 11 bases. The CDR3 is made up of 14 amino acids. CDR1 and CDR2 (germline): SQVTM, ANQGSEA. J lost 9 bases, V lost 7 bases, and 11 bases had no gene match. The CDR3 DNA reads TGCAGCGCTGGACAGGGGGCGGACTGGGGTGAGCAGTTCTTC. Encoded protein: CSAGQGADWGEQFF.

This clonotype was seen ten or more times. The chain has TRBV27 and TRBJ1-5; perhaps TRBD1 as D (6 bases). Germline CDR1 is MNHEY and CDR2 is SMNVEV (reference sequence). Trimming removed 4 bases from V and 6 bases from J, with 16 bases in between. The CDR3 has 15 amino acids. DNA of the CDR3: TGTGCCAGCAGTTCCACGTGGGGGGGCGGTCAGCCCCAGCATTTT. Protein sequence: CASSSTWGGGQPQHF.

This clonotype has a count of ten or more. The chain carries TRBV7-2 and TRBJ2-1; no clear D. The V gene's germline CDR1 is SGHTA and CDR2 FQGNSA. Trimming took off 2 bases at V and 3 bases at J, with 11 bases between the two ends. The CDR3 length is 15 residues. CDR3 DNA: TGTGCCAGCAGCTTATCGAGCAGATTCTACAATGAGCAGTTCTTC. As protein: CASSLSSRFYNEQFF.

This clonotype was picked up a small number of times. J is TRBJ2-5 and V is TRBV7-2; 7 positions match TRBD2. CDR3 size: 14 residues. The germline V gene has CDR1 SGHTA and CDR2 FQGNSA. V shed 4 bases, J shed 2 bases, and the junction held 4 bases outside the gene matches. DNA for the CDR3: TGTGCCAGCAGCTCCCCGGGGGGACAAGAGACCCAGTACTTC. Translation: CASSSPGGQETQYF.

This clonotype appeared a few times. The chain has TRBV6-1 and TRBJ1-5; D remains unclear. The V end was cut by 2 bases, the J end by 3 bases, with 11 bases between. Germline loops: CDR1 MNHNS, CDR2 SASEGT. The CDR3 totals 15 residues. The CDR3 is CASSEQMEYNQPQHF. CDR3 DNA sequence: TGTGCCAGCAGTGAACAGATGGAGTACAATCAGCCCCAGCATTTT.

There are many counts of this clonotype. V and J are TRBV5-1 and TRBJ2-7; a weak D match, TRBD1 (5 bases). The V end lost 1 base, the J end lost 6 bases, and 8 bases lay between the germline ends. The CDR3 covers 12 residues. Germline V lookup: CDR1 SGHRS, CDR2 YFSETQ. The CDR3 DNA sequence: TGCGCCAGCAGCTTGACAGGTAGCGAGCAGTACTTC. Translating it yields CASSLTGSEQYF.

This clonotype was observed a few times. The chain combines TRBV11-2 with TRBJ2-7; D not certain. This CDR3 comprises 14 residues. V lost 1 base and J 4 bases, leaving 11 bases between the germline ends. Germline values: CDR1 SGHAT, CDR2 FQNNGV. CDR3 DNA: TGTGCCAGCAGCTTAGGTATCTCAGCTTACGAGCAGTACTTC. The encoded protein is CASSLGISAYEQYF.

This clonotype came up many times. The V and J genes are TRBV29-1 and TRBJ2-7; D possibly corresponds to TRBD1 (6 bases). Trimming shortened V by 5 bases and J by 5 bases, and 10 bases separated the two germline ends. The V gene's germline CDR1 is SQVTM and CDR2 ANQGSEA. CDR3 length: 11 amino acids. The CDR3 loop reads CSVTGSNEQYF. CDR3 sequence (DNA): TGCAGCGTTACAGGGTCCAACGAGCAGTACTTC.

At least ten counts were recorded for this clonotype. V gene TRBV7-9 combines with J gene TRBJ2-1; the D is unclear. The CDR3 extends over 15 amino acids. Per germline, CDR1 SEHNR and CDR2 FQNEAQ (reference sequence). Deletions cut 2 bases from V and 3 bases from J, with 11 bases between. CDR3 sequence: CASSLSLPLYNEQFF. The DNA for the CDR3 is TGTGCCAGCAGCTTAAGTCTACCTCTCTACAATGAGCAGTTCTTC.

This clonotype showed up many times. The CDR3 sequence is CASSLTPSGGAGPDTQYF. The CDR3, as DNA: TGCGCCAGCAGCTTGACCCCTAGCGGGGGGGCGGGTCCAGATACGCAGTATTTT. J is TRBJ2-3 and V is TRBV5-1, with 12 nucleotides matching TRBD2. The CDR3 runs to 18 residues. The J segment lost 4 bases and the V segment lost 1 base, leaving 10 bases of the junction unmatched. Germline values: CDR1 SGHRS, CDR2 YFSETQ. The full variable domain, rest sourced from reference TRBV5-1 and TRBJ2-3, is KAGVTQTPRYLIKTRGQQVTLSCSPISGHRSVSWYQQTPGQGLQFLFEYFSETQRNKGNFPGRFSGRQFSNSRSEMNVSTLELGDSALYLCASSLTPSGGAGPDTQYFGPGTRLTVL.

This clonotype has at least ten counts. The gene calls are TRBV12-3 or TRBV12-4 and TRBJ2-2, with D possibly being TRBD2 (7 bases). The CDR3 is 16 amino acids. Trimming removed 6 bases from V and 5 bases from J, with 19 bases in between. CDR3 protein: CASSPRRGAWTGELFF. The DNA for the CDR3 is TGTGCCAGCAGCCCCAGACGGGGGGCTTGGACCGGGGAGCTGTTTTTT.

This clonotype was detected a few times. This chain connects TRBV2 to TRBJ2-1, with D perhaps matching TRBD1 or TRBD2 (6 bases each). CDR1 and CDR2 (germline): SNHLY, FYNNEI. Trimming shortened V by 8 bases and J by 9 bases, and 14 bases separated the two germline ends. This CDR3 contains 12 residues. The CDR3 sequence: CASGNREVEQFF. As DNA, the CDR3 is TGTGCCAGCGGCAACAGGGAGGTTGAGCAGTTCTTC.

The V gene is TRBV7-8, the J gene TRBJ2-1, with D perhaps given as TRBD1 or TRBD2 (6 bases each). Trimming took 3 bases from V and 4 from J, leaving 13 bases between them. The CDR3 has 15 amino acids. Germline V CDR1 and CDR2: SGHVS, FQNEAQ. This CDR3 reads CASSLRGVVYNEQFF. The CDR3 DNA reads TGTGCCAGCAGCTTGAGGGGGGTCGTATACAATGAGCAGTTCTTC.

This clonotype was observed many times. The chain recombines TRBV12-3 or TRBV12-4 with TRBJ2-1, with 11 bases fitting TRBD2. V was clipped by 4 bases and J by 2 bases; unmatched bases: 4. This CDR3 is built from 16 residues. CDR3 nucleotide sequence: TGTGCCAGCAGTTCCCTGACTAGCGGGGCCTACAATGAGCAGTTCTTC. Translated: CASSSLTSGAYNEQFF.